Listed below are T cell receptor beta chains from one sample, sequenced in a study of blood T cell repertoires in COVID-19. Sequencing used immunoSEQ multiplex PCR; TCRdb keeps in-frame clones, though not all of them. There are some 250,000 clones in the sample; about nine tenths occur only once, and 15% to 19% lies in the top ten. Specimen: PBMCs or T cells enriched from blood (not recorded which). These receptors originate from a man younger than 35 who had recovered from COVID-19. CDR3s include the opening cysteine and the closing phenylalanine or tryptophan. Each record gives: clone size, D gene, V gene, J gene, CDR3 DNA, CDR3 protein. A D gene is named only where the DNA matches it firmly. Size tells how often a clone was seen (once, few, many) or the class of an expanded clone, and some rows leave it out.

abundance: -
d_gene: -
v_gene: TRBV11-2
j_gene: TRBJ1-2
CDR3nt: TGTGCCAGCAGCCTAGGCGTGGGCAACTATGGCTACACCTTC
CDR3aa: CASSLGVGNYGYTF

abundance: -
d_gene: TRBD1
v_gene: TRBV14
j_gene: TRBJ2-1
CDR3nt: TGTGCCAGCAGCCAATGGAGGGACAGGTCTCACAATGAGCAGTTCTTC
CDR3aa: CASSQWRDRSHNEQFF

abundance: -
d_gene: -
v_gene: TRBV7-9
j_gene: TRBJ1-1
CDR3nt: TGTGCCAGCAGCCGTATAAACACTGAAGCTTTCTTT
CDR3aa: CASSRINTEAFF

abundance: -
d_gene: -
v_gene: TRBV28
j_gene: TRBJ1-4
CDR3nt: TGTGCCAGCAGGGGGAGACGGGGTGGTGGTGAAAAACTGTTTTTT
CDR3aa: CASRGRRGGGEKLFF

abundance: -
d_gene: -
v_gene: TRBV27
j_gene: TRBJ2-7
CDR3nt: TGTGCCAGCAGTTTAATGTACAACGAGCAGTACTTC
CDR3aa: CASSLMYNEQYF

abundance: -
d_gene: -
v_gene: TRBV19
j_gene: TRBJ2-7
CDR3nt: TGTGCCAGTAGTGCGCTACCGAACTACGAGCAGTACTTC
CDR3aa: CASSALPNYEQYF

abundance: -
d_gene: -
v_gene: TRBV6-5
j_gene: TRBJ1-2
CDR3nt: TGTGCCAGCAGGAGCAGCGCCACCGGCTATGGCTACACCTTC
CDR3aa: CASRSSATGYGYTF

abundance: -
d_gene: -
v_gene: TRBV19
j_gene: TRBJ1-3
CDR3nt: TGTGCCAGTAGTACCGGACAGCTCTCTGGAAACACCATATATTTT
CDR3aa: CASSTGQLSGNTIYF

abundance: -
d_gene: TRBD1
v_gene: TRBV4-1
j_gene: TRBJ2-7
CDR3nt: TGCGCCAGCAGCCAACCTGGACAGGGGGCCTCAGAGGGGGAGCAGTACTTC
CDR3aa: CASSQPGQGASEGEQYF

abundance: -
d_gene: -
v_gene: TRBV11-2
j_gene: TRBJ1-2
CDR3nt: TGTGCCAGCAGCGCATGGGGGGGAGGCTATGGCTACACCTTC
CDR3aa: CASSAWGGGYGYTF

abundance: once
d_gene: TRBD2
v_gene: TRBV29-1
j_gene: TRBJ2-1
CDR3nt: TGCAGCGTTGGGCGCGGACTAGCGGGGGGGCTTTACGGTGAGCAGTTCTTC
CDR3aa: CSVGRGLAGGLYGEQFF

abundance: -
d_gene: TRBD2
v_gene: TRBV6-5
j_gene: TRBJ2-2
CDR3nt: TGTGCCAGCAGTTATAAGCGGGATTACACCGGGGAGCTGTTTTTT
CDR3aa: CASSYKRDYTGELFF

abundance: -
d_gene: TRBD2
v_gene: TRBV2
j_gene: TRBJ2-4
CDR3nt: TGTGCCGGCCAAATAGCGGGAGGCGGCAAAAACATTCAGTACTTC
CDR3aa: CAGQIAGGGKNIQYF

abundance: -
d_gene: TRBD1
v_gene: TRBV7-6
j_gene: TRBJ1-1
CDR3nt: TGTGCCAGCAGCTTAGTGGCTTCGGGACAGGGGTATCTAACCCCTGAGTGGGCTTTCTTT
CDR3aa: CASSLVASGQGYLTPEWAFF

abundance: -
d_gene: TRBD2
v_gene: TRBV7-2
j_gene: TRBJ2-1
CDR3nt: TGTGCCAGCAGCCCGACTAGCGGCTCCTACAATGAGCAGTTCTTC
CDR3aa: CASSPTSGSYNEQFF

abundance: -
d_gene: -
v_gene: TRBV10-2
j_gene: TRBJ2-7
CDR3nt: TGCGCCAGCAGGACGGAGGGCCTGTACGAGCAGTACTTC
CDR3aa: CASRTEGLYEQYF

abundance: -
d_gene: TRBD1
v_gene: TRBV28
j_gene: TRBJ1-2
CDR3nt: TGTGCCAGCAGTTTCGACGAGGGGGCGCCGTCCGGTGTGAGTGGCTACACCTTC
CDR3aa: CASSFDEGAPSGVSGYTF

abundance: -
d_gene: -
v_gene: TRBV5-1
j_gene: TRBJ2-2
CDR3nt: TGCGCCAGCAGACAGGTGTTGGACACCGGGGAGCTGTTTTTT
CDR3aa: CASRQVLDTGELFF

abundance: -
d_gene: TRBD2
v_gene: TRBV27
j_gene: TRBJ2-7
CDR3nt: TGTGCCAGCAGTTTGCGGGGACTAGCGGAAACCTACGAGCAGTACTTC
CDR3aa: CASSLRGLAETYEQYF

abundance: -
d_gene: TRBD1
v_gene: TRBV27
j_gene: TRBJ2-1
CDR3nt: TGTGCCAGCAGTTGGGGGACAGTCTCCTACAATGAGCAGTTCTTC
CDR3aa: CASSWGTVSYNEQFF

abundance: -
d_gene: -
v_gene: TRBV5-1
j_gene: TRBJ1-5
CDR3nt: TGCGCCAGCAGCCAAACCGGGGGACTGGGTCAGCCCCAGCATTTT
CDR3aa: CASSQTGGLGQPQHF

abundance: once
d_gene: TRBD1
v_gene: TRBV28
j_gene: TRBJ1-6
CDR3nt: TGTGCCAGCAGTCCTGCCGGGACAGGGTTCTCACCCCTCCACTTT
CDR3aa: CASSPAGTGFSPLHF

abundance: -
d_gene: TRBD1
v_gene: TRBV30
j_gene: TRBJ2-2
CDR3nt: TGTGCCTGGAGGGGCGACAGGGACACCGGGGAGCTGTTTTTT
CDR3aa: CAWRGDRDTGELFF

abundance: -
d_gene: -
v_gene: TRBV5-4
j_gene: TRBJ2-1
CDR3nt: TGTGCCAGCAGCTTGTCAGGGGTTAGGAATGAGCAGTTCTTC
CDR3aa: CASSLSGVRNEQFF

abundance: -
d_gene: -
v_gene: TRBV10-3
j_gene: TRBJ1-1
CDR3nt: TGTGCCATCAGTGTAGGGGCCGAAGCTTTCTTT
CDR3aa: CAISVGAEAFF

abundance: -
d_gene: -
v_gene: TRBV3-1/TRBV3-2
j_gene: TRBJ2-1
CDR3nt: TGTGCCAGCAGCCAAGATTTATCAACCCCAGATGAGCAGTTCTTC
CDR3aa: CASSQDLSTPDEQFF

abundance: -
d_gene: TRBD2
v_gene: TRBV7-2
j_gene: TRBJ2-7
CDR3nt: TGTGCCAGCAGAACTAGCGGGGTCCACTACGAGCAGTACTTC
CDR3aa: CASRTSGVHYEQYF

abundance: -
d_gene: TRBD1
v_gene: TRBV28
j_gene: TRBJ1-1
CDR3nt: TGTGCCAGCAGTCTTCCCGGACAGGGGATTGAAGCTTTCTTT
CDR3aa: CASSLPGQGIEAFF

abundance: -
d_gene: -
v_gene: TRBV28
j_gene: TRBJ1-6
CDR3nt: TGTGCCACCAAGCCGGGGGATGGAATTTCACCCCTCCACTTT
CDR3aa: CATKPGDGISPLHF

abundance: -
d_gene: -
v_gene: TRBV30
j_gene: TRBJ1-3
CDR3nt: TGTGCCTGGAGTGCACACAGGGAAACGGCCACAAACACCATATATTTT
CDR3aa: CAWSAHRETATNTIYF

abundance: once
d_gene: -
v_gene: TRBV28
j_gene: TRBJ1-1
CDR3nt: TGTGCCAGCAGTTTAGTTACGGGAACGGCGCCTTTCTTT
CDR3aa: CASSLVTGTAPFF

abundance: -
d_gene: TRBD2
v_gene: TRBV24-1
j_gene: TRBJ2-1
CDR3nt: TGTGCCACCAGTGATTACGGGACTAGCCGATACAATGAGCAGTTCTTC
CDR3aa: CATSDYGTSRYNEQFF

abundance: -
d_gene: -
v_gene: TRBV6-6
j_gene: TRBJ2-1
CDR3nt: TGTGCCAGCAGGACGGACAGCTTCTACAATGAGCAGTTCTTC
CDR3aa: CASRTDSFYNEQFF

abundance: -
d_gene: TRBD1
v_gene: TRBV27
j_gene: TRBJ1-2
CDR3nt: TGTGCCAGCAGTTTACAGGGGGACTATGGCTACACCTTC
CDR3aa: CASSLQGDYGYTF

abundance: -
d_gene: -
v_gene: TRBV6-5
j_gene: TRBJ1-4
CDR3nt: TGTGCCAGCAGAGCGAATGGTGTAGTGAATGAAAAACTGTTTTTT
CDR3aa: CASRANGVVNEKLFF

abundance: -
d_gene: -
v_gene: TRBV7-9
j_gene: TRBJ2-5
CDR3nt: TGTGCCAGCAGCTCGGACTGGGAGACCCAGTACTTC
CDR3aa: CASSSDWETQYF

abundance: -
d_gene: TRBD1
v_gene: TRBV28
j_gene: TRBJ1-5
CDR3nt: TGTGCCAGCAGGGCAAGACAGGGGAGTCAGCCCCAGCATTTT
CDR3aa: CASRARQGSQPQHF

abundance: -
d_gene: -
v_gene: TRBV19
j_gene: TRBJ1-2
CDR3nt: TGTGCCAGTAGTATCAGCGCGTATGGCTACACCTTC
CDR3aa: CASSISAYGYTF

abundance: once
d_gene: TRBD2
v_gene: TRBV19
j_gene: TRBJ2-3
CDR3nt: TGTGCCAGTAGTATAAAGGCGGGAGTGAAAGATACGCAGTATTTT
CDR3aa: CASSIKAGVKDTQYF

abundance: once
d_gene: TRBD1
v_gene: TRBV7-2
j_gene: TRBJ2-7
CDR3nt: TGTGCCAGCAGCTGGGACAGGGTAACCTCCTACGAGCAGTACTTC
CDR3aa: CASSWDRVTSYEQYF

abundance: -
d_gene: TRBD1
v_gene: TRBV28
j_gene: TRBJ1-2
CDR3nt: TGTGCCAGCACCCAAGGAGAGGGGGCAAGGGGTGGCTACACCTTC
CDR3aa: CASTQGEGARGGYTF

abundance: once
d_gene: TRBD1
v_gene: TRBV5-1
j_gene: TRBJ2-2
CDR3nt: TGCGCCAGCAGCCCACCGGGACAGACTACTTCCACCGGGGAGCTGTTTTTT
CDR3aa: CASSPPGQTTSTGELFF

abundance: once
d_gene: TRBD2
v_gene: TRBV7-2
j_gene: TRBJ2-1
CDR3nt: TGTGCCAGCAGCTCTCAAAGCGGGGGCTTCTACAATGAGCAGTTCTTC
CDR3aa: CASSSQSGGFYNEQFF

abundance: once
d_gene: -
v_gene: TRBV4-1
j_gene: TRBJ1-1
CDR3nt: TGCGCCAGCAGCCAGTTGACAGACAGAAACACTGAAGCTTTCTTT
CDR3aa: CASSQLTDRNTEAFF

abundance: -
d_gene: -
v_gene: TRBV6-5
j_gene: TRBJ2-5
CDR3nt: TGTGCCAGCAGTTACTCGAAGGGGGAGACCCAGTACTTC
CDR3aa: CASSYSKGETQYF

abundance: -
d_gene: -
v_gene: TRBV19
j_gene: TRBJ1-5
CDR3nt: TGTGCCAGTAGTATAGAGGACACTTATAGCAATCAGCCCCAGCATTTT
CDR3aa: CASSIEDTYSNQPQHF

abundance: -
d_gene: TRBD2
v_gene: TRBV7-3
j_gene: TRBJ2-1
CDR3nt: TGTGCCAGCAGCGCAAGGGCGGGAGTGTTCAATGAGCAGTTCTTC
CDR3aa: CASSARAGVFNEQFF

abundance: -
d_gene: TRBD1
v_gene: TRBV18
j_gene: TRBJ2-1
CDR3nt: TGTGCCAGCTCACCCCGGGACAGGGGAGGTGAGCAGTTCTTC
CDR3aa: CASSPRDRGGEQFF

abundance: -
d_gene: TRBD2
v_gene: TRBV11-3
j_gene: TRBJ2-3
CDR3nt: TGTGCCAGCAGCTTAACTAGCGGCGGGAGTTCTGATACGCAGTATTTT
CDR3aa: CASSLTSGGSSDTQYF

abundance: -
d_gene: TRBD1
v_gene: TRBV29-1
j_gene: TRBJ1-2
CDR3nt: TGCAGCGTTGACCCCTACGAGGGGGACAGCATCATGCCAATCGGTGGCTACACCTTC
CDR3aa: CSVDPYEGDSIMPIGGYTF